The rows below give T cell receptor beta chains drawn from one sample of a study of T cell responses to AZD1222 COVID-19 vaccine. The repertoire was sequenced with immunoSEQ multiplex PCR; TCRdb's copy has only in-frame clones and lacks some. The sample includes about 130,000 clones, 84% of them seen just once. Sequenced material: peripheral blood, taken on day 0 of AZD1222 vaccination. The receptors originated from an adult in good health. Both conserved end residues are part of each CDR3. Fields, in order: CDR3 DNA, CDR3 protein, clone size, J gene, D gene, V gene. D genes are given only for firm matches. Some rows mark clone size as missing; the rest say once, few, many or name a class of expanded clone.

TGTGCCAGCTCACTCTTAAAGGATGAAAAACTGTTTTTT,CASSLLKDEKLFF,-,TRBJ1-4,-,TRBV18
TGTGCCAGCAGCGTAGGGTTGCACAGCTTGGATGAAAAACTGTTTTTT,CASSVGLHSLDEKLFF,-,TRBJ1-4,-,TRBV9
TGTGCCAGCAGCCAAGGACGAGGGTCTTACGAGCAGTACTTC,CASSQGRGSYEQYF,-,TRBJ2-7,-,TRBV3-1/TRBV3-2
TGTGCCAGCAGCCCAGGGACAGGGGGAATTGGAAACACCATATATTTT,CASSPGTGGIGNTIYF,few,TRBJ1-3,TRBD1,TRBV5-4
TGTGCCAGCAGCCTCAGGGGAACGTCGGATACCGGGGAGCTGTTTTTT,CASSLRGTSDTGELFF,once,TRBJ2-2,-,TRBV7-3
TGTGCCAGCAGGCGAGGGGGACAGCTCTCTGGAAACACCATATATTTT,CASRRGGQLSGNTIYF,few,TRBJ1-3,TRBD1,TRBV5-4
TGCAGCGTTCTCGACAGGGGGAAGTATGGCTACACCTTC,CSVLDRGKYGYTF,-,TRBJ1-2,TRBD1,TRBV29-1
TGTGCCAGCAGTTTATCGTTGAGCAGGGGGGGATCTGGCTACACCTTC,CASSLSLSRGGSGYTF,-,TRBJ1-2,TRBD1,TRBV28
TGCGCCAGCAGCCAGGGGGGAACCAATCAGCCCCAGCATTTT,CASSQGGTNQPQHF,-,TRBJ1-5,TRBD1,TRBV5-1
TGTGCCAGCAGTCTAGCGAGGGGGGAGCTGTTTTTT,CASSLARGELFF,-,TRBJ2-2,-,TRBV6-2/TRBV6-3
TGCGCCAGCAGTGAGATATTGGGGCCCCAGCCCCAGCATTTT,CASSEILGPQPQHF,-,TRBJ1-5,-,TRBV10-2
TGTGCCAGCAGTATAGGACAGGAGGGGACCGGGGAGCTGTTTTTT,CASSIGQEGTGELFF,-,TRBJ2-2,-,TRBV6-5
TGTGCCAGCAGCTTAGGCCGTCTGGAACAATTGGTAAAGACCCAGTACTTC,CASSLGRLEQLVKTQYF,-,TRBJ2-5,-,TRBV5-4
TGTGCCAGCAGTGGGAGACAGAGTAGCTATGGCTACACCTTC,CASSGRQSSYGYTF,-,TRBJ1-2,-,TRBV5-4
TGTGCCAGCAGCTCAAGGGCAGCGCATAGCAATCAGCCCCAGCATTTT,CASSSRAAHSNQPQHF,-,TRBJ1-5,-,TRBV9
TGCAGTGCTAGTCTTTGGCAGGGGGCTGTCCGGGGCTACACCTTC,CSASLWQGAVRGYTF,-,TRBJ1-2,TRBD1,TRBV20-1
TGTGCCAGCAGTACAGGGTGGGGCGGGGAGCTGTTTTTT,CASSTGWGGELFF,-,TRBJ2-2,-,TRBV6-2/TRBV6-3
TGTGCCAGCAGCCAAGGGGCAGATTTTAGCTCCTATAATTCACCCCTCCACTTT,CASSQGADFSSYNSPLHF,-,TRBJ1-6,-,TRBV3-1/TRBV3-2
TGTGCCAGCAGCTTCGGACGGCAGGGGGCCGTCTATGGCTACACCTTC,CASSFGRQGAVYGYTF,-,TRBJ1-2,TRBD1,TRBV28
TGTGCCAGCTCCAGGGGAGGGGGGACTCCTCCATCACCCCTCCACTTT,CASSRGGGTPPSPLHF,-,TRBJ1-6,-,TRBV19
TGTGCCAGTAAAAGTGGGGGGTGGCAGGGTGAAAAACTGTTTTTT,CASKSGGWQGEKLFF,-,TRBJ1-4,-,TRBV2
TGTGCCAGCAGGGAGGCAAACCGGGGAAACACCATATATTTT,CASREANRGNTIYF,once,TRBJ1-3,-,TRBV6-5
TGTGCCAGCAGTCCCAACACTGAAGCTTTCTTT,CASSPNTEAFF,-,TRBJ1-1,-,TRBV6-5
TGCGCCAGCAGCTTGAGGAGCGGGCCTACAGATACGCAGTATTTT,CASSLRSGPTDTQYF,-,TRBJ2-3,-,TRBV5-1
TGTGCCAGCAGCTTAGCCGGGGCTTCAGGAGAAAAACTGTTTTTT,CASSLAGASGEKLFF,once,TRBJ1-4,-,TRBV7-2
TGTGCCAGCAGCTTGGGCCTAATGGACATTCAGTACTTC,CASSLGLMDIQYF,-,TRBJ2-4,-,TRBV5-4
TGTGCCAGCAGCGTGGGACAGGGGGGGTCCTCTGGGGCCAACGTCCTGACTTTC,CASSVGQGGSSGANVLTF,-,TRBJ2-6,TRBD1,TRBV9
TGTGCCAGTAGTATAGATAAAGCCTACGAGCAGTACTTC,CASSIDKAYEQYF,once,TRBJ2-7,-,TRBV19
TGTGCCAGCAGTTCCGGGACAGGGGGCAGTACTGAAGCTTTCTTT,CASSSGTGGSTEAFF,-,TRBJ1-1,TRBD1,TRBV28
TGTGCCAGCAGTTGGGTAAATGAGCAGTTCTTC,CASSWVNEQFF,-,TRBJ2-1,-,TRBV12-3/TRBV12-4
TGTGCCAGTAGGGAGGAGAACTATGGCTACACCTTC,CASREENYGYTF,-,TRBJ1-2,-,TRBV19
TGTGCCAGCAGCCGGACAGGAACTAACTATGGCTACACCTTC,CASSRTGTNYGYTF,-,TRBJ1-2,TRBD1,TRBV5-4
TGTGCCAGCAGCCCGGGGACAGGGCCTGAAGCTTTCTTT,CASSPGTGPEAFF,-,TRBJ1-1,TRBD1,TRBV12-3/TRBV12-4
TGTGCCAGCAGCCAATCGGCAGGGAGGAACACTGAAGCTTTCTTT,CASSQSAGRNTEAFF,once,TRBJ1-1,-,TRBV16
TGTGCCAGCAGCGGAGGGACAGCCTCTGGAAACACCATATATTTT,CASSGGTASGNTIYF,-,TRBJ1-3,TRBD1,TRBV9
TGTGCCAGCAGTTCTCCGGGACTAGCGGGGGGAAATAATGAGCAGTTCTTC,CASSSPGLAGGNNEQFF,-,TRBJ2-1,TRBD2,TRBV7-9
TGTGCCAGCAGCCAAGGATTGGGACGGCAAGAGACCCAGTACTTC,CASSQGLGRQETQYF,-,TRBJ2-5,-,TRBV14
TGTGCCTGGAGTGTAGGGCTGAGGGCTTTCTTT,CAWSVGLRAFF,-,TRBJ1-1,-,TRBV30
TGTGCCTGGAGCCACACCTATGGCAAGTCGAACACTGAAGCTTTCTTT,CAWSHTYGKSNTEAFF,-,TRBJ1-1,-,TRBV30
TGTGCCACTCTCAAGGGGGACAGGGGTCGTCTCAGCTCCTACGAGCAGTACTTC,CATLKGDRGRLSSYEQYF,-,TRBJ2-7,TRBD1,TRBV28
TGTGCCAGCAGCTACAGGGGCGGGGAGACCCAGTACTTC,CASSYRGGETQYF,-,TRBJ2-5,TRBD1,TRBV5-4
TGTGCCAGCAGCCTGGGACTAGCGGGGATGGGTGAGCAGTTCTTC,CASSLGLAGMGEQFF,many,TRBJ2-1,TRBD2,TRBV14
TGTGCCAGCTCACGCCAGGAATCCACTGAAGCTTTCTTT,CASSRQESTEAFF,-,TRBJ1-1,-,TRBV18
TGTGCCGCTCAGGCCGGGACAGGTAGTTTCGTTGGCACTGAAGCTTTCTTT,CAAQAGTGSFVGTEAFF,-,TRBJ1-1,TRBD1,TRBV19
TGCGCCAGCACCTTTGACAGGTCCTACGAGCAGTACTTC,CASTFDRSYEQYF,-,TRBJ2-7,-,TRBV5-1
TGTGCCAGCAGCCCGCTCATGAGACAGGATCTACGGAGGGAGACCCAGTACTTC,CASSPLMRQDLRRETQYF,-,TRBJ2-5,-,TRBV7-9
TGTGCCACCAGCAGAGATCCGAACAGACCGGACGAGCAGTACTTC,CATSRDPNRPDEQYF,-,TRBJ2-7,-,TRBV15
TGTGCCAGCACCGACAGACACAATGAGCAGTTCTTC,CASTDRHNEQFF,-,TRBJ2-1,-,TRBV28
TGTGCCAGCAGCCTCATAGGAGTGGAAAACACCATATATTTT,CASSLIGVENTIYF,-,TRBJ1-3,-,TRBV9
TGCGCCAGCTCCCCGGCGGGGACCGTTGGAGGAAACACCATATATTTT,CASSPAGTVGGNTIYF,-,TRBJ1-3,-,TRBV5-1
TGTGCCAGCAGTCGAGACAGGGGAGATGAGCCCCAGCATTTT,CASSRDRGDEPQHF,-,TRBJ1-5,TRBD1,TRBV2
TGTGCCAGCAGCGCACCGGGACTAGCGGGGGGTCTTTACACCGGGGAGCTGTTTTTT,CASSAPGLAGGLYTGELFF,-,TRBJ2-2,TRBD2,TRBV9
TGTGCCAGCAGTCCCATTCTGGGACGTTTTAGAGGATCTGGAAACACCATATATTTT,CASSPILGRFRGSGNTIYF,-,TRBJ1-3,-,TRBV28
TGTGCCACCAGCAGAGATCTTCGGGGACCCGGGGTGTCCGGGGAGCTGTTTTTT,CATSRDLRGPGVSGELFF,-,TRBJ2-2,-,TRBV15